The 22 T cell receptor beta chains below all came from one sample that was sequenced in a study of cytomegalovirus exposure and HLA in healthy donors. The PCR had 60 Vbeta and 13 Jbeta primers. The assay was immunoSEQ multiplex PCR, and TCRdb's table has in-frame clones only and misses some. Of 150,000 to 200,000 clones in the sample, 80% were seen once. Material: PBMCs. The receptors shown here come from a man between 18 and 29 years old in good health and CMV-seropositive.

The chain recombines TRBV19 with TRBJ1-5; tentatively, D is TRBD1 (6 bases). This CDR3 is 17 amino acids long. The germline gives CDR1 LNHDA, CDR2 SQIVND (reference sequence). Trimming cost V 5 bases and J 5 bases, with 22 bases left between them. The CDR3 spells CASSGEDYRAVDQPQHF. DNA of the CDR3: TGTGCCAGTAGTGGGGAAGACTACAGGGCTGTGGATCAGCCCCAGCATTTT.

About this clone: Because the CDR3 is missing its conserved closing phenylalanine or tryptophan, this is likely a read error. The limits of the CDR3 on the DNA are not certain, so only TCRdb's listed CDR3 is given. The rearrangement links TRBV13 to TRBJ2-7; the table's D call TRBD2 went unverified against the DNA. The CDR3 is 13 residues long, counting both termini. CDR1 and CDR2 from the germline V gene are PRHDT and FYEKMQ (reference sequence). CDR3 protein: CASSLGTSGVLSL.

V usage is TRBV19 and J usage is TRBJ2-3; D is unresolved. Germline-derived CDR1 and CDR2 are LNHDA and SQIVND (reference sequence). This CDR3 region has 17 residues. The V end lost 3 bases, the J end lost 2 bases, and 18 bases lay between the germline ends. CDR3 protein: CASSIAARTYITDTQYF. Here the CDR3 DNA reads TGTGCCAGTAGTATCGCAGCTAGAACCTATATCACAGATACGCAGTATTTT.

The CDR3, as DNA: TGTGCCACCAGCAAGGGACAGGGGAATTTCGAGCAGTACTTC. It yields the protein CATSKGQGNFEQYF. This sequence joins TRBV15 and TRBJ2-7; 10 bases map to TRBD1. Germline V CDR1 and CDR2: LNHNV, YYDKDF (reference sequence). The junction had 6 bases not matched to a gene; V was cut back by 4 bases and J by 6 bases. The CDR3 is made up of 14 amino acids. The full variable domain, with the rest looked up from reference TRBV15 and TRBJ2-7, is DAMVIQNPRYQVTQFGKPVTLSCSQTLNHNVMYWYQQKSSQAPKLLFHYYDKDFNNEADTPDNFQSRRPNTSFCFLDIRSPGLGDTAMYLCATSKGQGNFEQYFGPGTRLTVT.

As to this clone: The CDR3 does not close with the conserved phenylalanine or tryptophan, likely indicating a read error. The chain carries TRBV6-5 and TRBJ1-6, with D unclear. The CDR3 runs to 11 residues. Germline V gene data show CDR1 as MNHEY and CDR2 as SVGAGI. The CDR3 nucleotides read TGTACAAGTCCTTATAATTCACCCCTCCACCTT. Translated, it gives CTSPYNSPLHL.

The genes are TRBV7-2 and TRBJ2-1; a possible D gene is TRBD2 (7 bases). From germline, CDR1 is SGHTA and CDR2 FQGNSA. The CDR3 runs 18 residues. V was clipped by 4 bases and J by 10 bases, with 29 bases between them. Here the CDR3 reads CASSSEAWTSGGLGEQFF. DNA for the CDR3: TGTGCCAGCAGCTCGGAGGCGTGGACTAGTGGGGGGCTGGGGGAGCAGTTCTTC.

This clone was picked up one time. The chain recombines TRBV5-6 with TRBJ2-1, with 10 bases that match TRBD1. Germline values: CDR1 SGHDT, CDR2 YYEEEE. V lost 2 bases to trimming and J lost 16 bases; unmatched junction nucleotides: 6. The CDR3 extends over 12 amino acids. CDR3 sequence: CASSFLTGGFFF. The DNA for the CDR3 is TGTGCCAGCAGCTTTTTGACAGGGGGCTTTTTCTTC.

The CDR3, as DNA: TGTGCCAGCAGCCCGGAGGAGGGCACAGATACGCAGTATTTT. This encodes CASSPEEGTDTQYF. The chain recombines TRBV7-3 with TRBJ2-3; a possible D gene is TRBD2 (5 bases). The CDR3 contains 14 residues. Between the trimmed V and J ends, which lost 5 bases and 1 base, there was a span of 10 bases. The germline V gene has CDR1 SGHTA and CDR2 FQGTGA.

The chain combines TRBV29-1 with TRBJ2-3, with no clear D. CDR3 length equals 13 residues. V was shortened by 7 bases and J by 1 base, with 12 bases between the two germline ends. Germline assignment: CDR1 SQVTM and CDR2 ANQGSEA. The CDR3 loop is CSGVERGTDTQYF. CDR3 in DNA: TGCAGCGGGGTGGAACGGGGCACAGATACGCAGTATTTT.

This clone was seen a single time. The conserved final phenylalanine or tryptophan is absent from the CDR3, which likely points to a read error. This chain uses TRBV5-3 with TRBJ1-6; a weak D match, TRBD1 (6 bases). TRBV5-3 is sorted into the ORF group, with uncertain function. This CDR3 spans 16 amino acids. V shed 2 bases and J shed 6 bases, with 15 bases lying between them. The chain's CDR3 is CARSLTGSLVNSPLHL. For the CDR3, the DNA is TGTGCCAGAAGCTTAACAGGGAGCCTGGTTAATTCACCCCTCCACCTT.

The V call is TRBV28, the J call TRBJ1-2; 9 bases are a match to TRBD1. Germline loops: CDR1 MDHEN, CDR2 SYDVKM. The trim removed 9 bases at V and 2 bases at J, leaving 10 bases unmatched. The CDR3 totals 15 residues. DNA for the CDR3: TGTGCCAGTCAAACGACAGGGGGGCGGAACTATGGCTACACCTTC. It specifies CASQTTGGRNYGYTF.

This clone has a single count. The chain links TRBV9 to TRBJ1-2; D is unresolved. V dropped 3 bases and J dropped 10 bases, with 10 bases sitting between them. This CDR3 region has 11 residues. Germline CDR1 SGDLS, CDR2 YYNGEE. The CDR3 bases are TGTGCCAGCAGCGACCTAGGTGACTACACCTTC. This codes for CASSDLGDYTF.

CDR3: CASLQRAGPSYEQYF. CDR3 coding DNA: TGTGCCAGCCTCCAAAGGGCGGGCCCCTCCTACGAGCAGTACTTC. The chain employs TRBV6-5 and TRBJ2-7; D is perhaps TRBD2 (5 bases). Germline-derived CDR1 and CDR2 are MNHEY and SVGAGI. Trimming pared 8 bases from V and 0 bases from J, leaving 17 bases between. CDR3 size: 15 residues.

The genes are TRBV28 and TRBJ2-6; TRBD1 might be the D (6 bases). This CDR3 spans 15 amino acids. CDR1 is MDHEN and CDR2 is SYDVKM in the germline V gene. The V end lost 7 bases, the J end lost 2 bases, and 12 bases lay between the germline ends. CDR3 sequence (DNA): TGTGCCAGCAATCACAGGGCAGCTGGGGCCAACGTCCTGACTTTC. Translating gives CASNHRAAGANVLTF.

The chain joins TRBV11-3 to TRBJ2-1; TRBD2 is a possible D gene (6 bases). CDR3 length equals 13 residues. Germline lookup yields CDR1 SGHNT and CDR2 YENEEA. Trimming cost V 0 bases and J 13 bases, with 13 bases left between them. CDR3 nucleotides: TGTGCCAGCAGCTTAGACTCCGGGAGCACTCAGTTCTTC. This encodes CASSLDSGSTQFF.

The V and J genes are TRBV10-1 and TRBJ2-1, with D tentatively TRBD2 (6 bases). V lost 4 bases, J lost 9 bases, and 16 bases lay in between. The CDR3 spans 14 residues. The germline V gene encodes CDR1 WNHNN and CDR2 SYGVQD (reference sequence). CDR3 DNA: TGCGCCAGCAGTGGTTTTGGAGGGCCGGGTGAGCAGTTCTTC. Protein sequence: CASSGFGGPGEQFF.

This clone occurred a few times. One end of the junction varies from germline; a read error may be responsible. The J gene is TRBJ1-4, the V gene TRBV6-6; a weak D match, TRBD1 (6 bases). This CDR3 has 13 amino acids. The germline V gene has CDR1 MNHNY and CDR2 SVGAGI (reference sequence). CDR3 residues: CASSSPDSPVIVF. For the CDR3, the DNA is TGTGCCAGCAGTTCCCCGGACAGTCCGGTTATAGTTTTT.

J is TRBJ1-5 and V is TRBV19; D gene unclear. V lost 6 bases and J lost 5, with 17 bases in between. There are 15 residues in the CDR3. Germline lookup yields CDR1 LNHDA and CDR2 SQIVND (reference sequence). The CDR3 nucleotides read TGTGCCAGTAGGGAAGGGCTCGGGGTTCATCAGCCCCAGCATTTT. This translates into CASREGLGVHQPQHF. The entire variable domain, with the rest obtained from reference TRBV19 and TRBJ1-5, is as follows: DGGITQSPKYLFRKEGQNVTLSCEQNLNHDAMYWYRQDPGQGLRLIYYSQIVNDFQKGDIAEGYSVSREKKESFPLTVTSAQKNPTAFYLCASREGLGVHQPQHFGDGTRLSIL.

This chain uses TRBV6-5 with TRBJ1-1; TRBD1 might be the D (6 bases). V lost 10 bases, J lost 0 bases, and 12 bases lay in between. The CDR3 consists of 13 residues. CDR1 and CDR2 (germline): MNHEY, SVGAGI. The CDR3 sequence is CATSQGVNTEAFF. Written as DNA, the CDR3 is TGTGCCACCTCACAGGGCGTGAACACTGAAGCTTTCTTT.

With respect to this clone: This likely comes from a read error, as the CDR3 has no conserved phenylalanine or tryptophan at its end. The chain joins TRBV27 to TRBJ1-6, with D uncertain. Germline CDR1 and CDR2: MNHEY and SMNVEV (reference sequence). V lost 0 bases and J 3 bases, leaving 0 bases between the germline ends. CDR3 size: 13 residues. The CDR3 bases are TGTGCCAGCAGTTTATCCTATAATTCACCCCTCCACCTT. This translates into CASSLSYNSPLHL.

A word on this clone: The CDR3 does not close with the conserved phenylalanine or tryptophan, likely indicating a read error. The chain joins TRBV2 to TRBJ1-6, with D perhaps matching TRBD1 (6 bases). Germline lookup yields CDR1 SNHLY and CDR2 FYNNEI. The CDR3 is made up of 14 amino acids. Deletions cut 6 bases from V and 11 bases from J, with 17 bases between. The CDR3 sequence is CASSVDRPGPPLHL. CDR3 DNA sequence: TGTGCCAGCAGCGTAGACAGGCCCGGGCCACCCCTCCACCTT.

The J gene is TRBJ2-3, the V gene TRBV19; no firm D call. The CDR3 is 14 residues long. Per germline, CDR1 LNHDA and CDR2 SQIVND (reference sequence). The V and J ends lost 2 bases and 4 bases respectively, with 10 bases between them. CDR3 sequence: CASSIPYSADTQYF. DNA for the CDR3: TGTGCCAGTAGTATACCTTACTCTGCAGATACGCAGTATTTT.